A single sample is the source of the 10 T cell receptor beta chains below, sequenced in a study of T cells in Graves' hyperthyroidism and ophthalmopathy. TCR beta CDR3 regions were amplified from RNA. During a first-round RT-PCR of the TCR CDR3, the HTBI primer set was used. TCRdb called the multiplex PCR reads again in MiXCR, with one record for every CDR3 protein. Counted here are a few hundred thousand distinct CDR3 sequences, approximately 14% occurring once; the ten biggest clones make up 30%. The sequenced material came from blood. These receptors were collected from a woman aged 45-60 years with Graves' hyperthyroidism that later progressed to Graves' ophthalmopathy.

This clonotype was counted a few times. The rearrangement links TRBV5-5 to TRBJ2-7; D not certain. Germline CDR1 SGHKS, CDR2 YYEKEE (reference sequence). V shed 1 base and J shed 3 bases, with 5 bases lying between them. The CDR3 consists of 12 residues. This chain's CDR3 is CASSLNNYEQYF. The CDR3 DNA reads TGTGCCAGCAGCTTGAATAACTACGAGCAGTACTTC. The full variable domain, its missing parts supplied by reference TRBV5-5 and TRBJ2-7, is DAGVTQSPTHLIKTRGQQVTLRCSPISGHKSVSWYQQVLGQGPQFIFQYYEKEERGRGNFPDRFSARQFPNYSSELNVNALLLGDSALYLCASSLNNYEQYFGPGTRLTVT.

This clonotype was detected a few times. This sequence joins TRBV7-6 and TRBJ2-2; D might be TRBD2 (6 bases). Trimming stripped 6 bases from V and 1 base from J, with 15 bases between. This CDR3 has 16 amino acids. Germline-derived CDR1 and CDR2 are SGHVS and FNYEAQ. The DNA for the CDR3 is TGTGCCAGCAGGGGCTTTTCTAGCGTGAACACCGGGGAGCTGTTTTTT. Translated, it gives CASRGFSSVNTGELFF.

This clonotype was seen many times. The chain has TRBV11-2 and TRBJ2-2; the D gene is possibly TRBD1 (6 bases). The CDR3 length is 14 residues. Germline loops: CDR1 SGHAT, CDR2 FQNNGV. Trimming pared 4 bases from V and 3 bases from J, leaving 9 bases between. The CDR3 protein is CASSWGLYTGELFF. The CDR3 DNA is TGTGCCAGCAGCTGGGGGCTGTACACCGGGGAGCTGTTTTTT.

This clonotype has a count of ten or more. V and J are TRBV2 and TRBJ2-3, with D hard to call. The V end lost 6 bases, the J end lost 0 bases, and 7 bases lay between the germline ends. The CDR3 spans 13 residues. The germline V gene has CDR1 SNHLY and CDR2 FYNNEI. In DNA form, the CDR3 reads TGTGCCAGCAGCGTCAGCAGCACAGATACGCAGTATTTT. This translates into CASSVSSTDTQYF.

The sample holds many counts of this clonotype. This chain uses TRBV5-1 with TRBJ1-1; D gene unclear. V gave up 4 bases and J gave up 1 base, with 11 bases separating them. The CDR3 is made up of 14 amino acids. In germline, CDR1 is SGHRS, CDR2 YFSETQ. CDR3 in amino acids: CASSGDGTNTEAFF. The CDR3 nucleotides read TGCGCCAGCAGCGGTGACGGTACGAACACTGAAGCTTTCTTT. Full variable domain (rest looked up from reference TRBV5-1 and TRBJ1-1): KAGVTQTPRYLIKTRGQQVTLSCSPISGHRSVSWYQQTPGQGLQFLFEYFSETQRNKGNFPGRFSGRQFSNSRSEMNVSTLELGDSALYLCASSGDGTNTEAFFGQGTRLTVV.

Only a few counts were recorded for this clonotype. The V and J genes are TRBV28 and TRBJ1-1; 8 bases line up with TRBD1. Per germline, CDR1 MDHEN and CDR2 SYDVKM. The CDR3 loop spans 16 amino acids. With V trimmed by 6 bases and J by 4 bases, 13 bases remained unmatched. The CDR3 nucleotides are TGTGCCAGCAGGTCTGGGGCAGGGGGCTGGGGCACTGAAGCTTTCTTT. This codes for CASRSGAGGWGTEAFF. The full variable domain, completed using reference TRBV28 and TRBJ1-1, is DVKVTQSSRYLVKRTGEKVFLECVQDMDHENMFWYRQDPGLGLRLIYFSYDVKMKEKGDIPEGYSVSREKKERFSLILESASTNQTSMYLCASRSGAGGWGTEAFFGQGTRLTVV.

At least ten counts were recorded for this clonotype. V and J are TRBV12-3 or TRBV12-4 and TRBJ2-1, with 12 bases fitting TRBD2. The CDR3 runs to 13 residues. J was trimmed by 6 bases and V by 7 bases; bases with no gene match: 1. Here the CDR3 DNA reads TGTGCCAGCACGACTAGCGGGGGCAATGAGCAGTTCTTC. This gives the protein CASTTSGGNEQFF.

This clonotype was recorded many times. The V call is TRBV30, the J call TRBJ1-1, with a tentative D call TRBD1 (6 bases). In germline, CDR1 is GTSNPN, CDR2 SVGIG (reference sequence). CDR3 length equals 14 residues. V was shortened by 4 bases and J by 1 base, with 13 bases between the two germline ends. The CDR3 DNA is TGTGCCTGGATAACAGGGACTGGGAACACTGAAGCTTTCTTT. It encodes CAWITGTGNTEAFF.

This clonotype was recorded many times. Compared with germline, one end of the junction differs, possibly owing to a read error. The V call is TRBV11-3, the J call TRBJ2-7; a possible D gene is TRBD2 (6 bases). This CDR3 spans 13 amino acids. Germline V lookup: CDR1 SGHNT, CDR2 YENEEA. This chain's CDR3 is CASSLGPRDRLHF. CDR3 DNA: TGTGCCAGCAGCTTAGGACCGCGGGACCGACTGCACTTC. Together with reference TRBV11-3 and TRBJ2-7, the CDR3 gives the full variable domain: EAGVVQSPRYKIIEKKQPVAFWCNPISGHNTLYWYLQNLGQGPELLIRYENEEAVDDSQLPKDRFSAERLKGVDSTLKIQPAELGDSAVYLCASSLGPRDRLHFGPGTRLTVT.

This clonotype was observed many times. The chain is built from TRBV5-1 and TRBJ2-2, with D uncertain. CDR3 length: 11 amino acids. V lost 5 bases to trimming and J lost 4 bases, with 3 bases between them. Looked up from germline, CDR1 is SGHRS and CDR2 is YFSETQ. This CDR3 is CASRATGELFF. The CDR3 DNA reads TGCGCCAGCAGGGCCACCGGGGAGCTGTTTTTT.